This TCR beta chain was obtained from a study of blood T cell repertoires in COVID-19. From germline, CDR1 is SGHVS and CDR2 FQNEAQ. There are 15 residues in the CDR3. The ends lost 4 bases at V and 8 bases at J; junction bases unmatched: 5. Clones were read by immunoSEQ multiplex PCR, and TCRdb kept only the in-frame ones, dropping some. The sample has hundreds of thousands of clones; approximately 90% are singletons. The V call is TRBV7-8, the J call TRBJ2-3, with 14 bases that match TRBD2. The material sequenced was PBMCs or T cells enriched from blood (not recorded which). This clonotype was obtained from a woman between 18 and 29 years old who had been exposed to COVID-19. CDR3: CASSSTSGGVLTQYF. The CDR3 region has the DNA TGTGCCAGCAGCTCGACTAGCGGGGGGGTGCTTACGCAGTATTTT. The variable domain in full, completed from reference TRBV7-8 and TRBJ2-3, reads GAGVSQSPRYKVAKRGQDVALRCDPISGHVSLFWYQQALGQGPEFLTYFQNEAQLDKSGLPSDRFFAERPEGSVSTLKIQRTQQEDSAVYLCASSSTSGGVLTQYFGPGTRLTVL.